This T cell receptor (beta chain) was captured by sequencing in a study of cytomegalovirus exposure and HLA in healthy donors. Whole-study findings and limits: Researchers counted around 150 TCR beta chains as cytomegalovirus-associated.

The validation cohort, a group of around 130 subjects, included the donors and was separate from the roughly 700-subject first cohort. Concerning this clone: Its antigen remains unidentified.

CDR3 size: 14 residues. V was trimmed by 3 bases and J by 0 bases, leaving 9 bases between them. Germline V lookup: CDR1 MDHEN, CDR2 SYDVKM. Clones were read by immunoSEQ multiplex PCR, and TCRdb kept only the in-frame ones, dropping some. The profile shows 250,000 or so clones, about 88% of them singletons. The sequence came from a man aged 18 to 30 in good health and CMV-seropositive. The chain combines TRBV28 with TRBJ2-7, with D tentatively TRBD1 (5 bases). Input material: PBMCs. The CDR3 is CASSFEGDSYEQYF. Written as DNA, the CDR3 is TGTGCCAGCAGTTTTGAAGGGGACTCCTACGAGCAGTACTTC. Full variable domain (missing parts from reference TRBV28 and TRBJ2-7): DVKVTQSSRYLVKRTGEKVFLECVQDMDHENMFWYRQDPGLGLRLIYFSYDVKMKEKGDIPEGYSVSREKKERFSLILESASTNQTSMYLCASSFEGDSYEQYFGPGTRLTVT.